A selection of T cell receptor beta chains follows, all from one sample in a study of memory CD4+ T cells and cytomegalovirus serostatus. The repertoire was sequenced with immunoSEQ multiplex PCR; TCRdb's copy has only in-frame clones and lacks some. Among 60,000 to 70,000 clones listed, about 70% were seen once. Sequencing input: memory CD4+ T cells from blood. All receptors come from an adult in good health and CMV-seropositive. Each CDR3 is given with its conserved first and last residue. The D gene is left open where the match is weak. Clone size is not always given. Where it is, it says once, few, many or a class for expanded clones.

v_call	j_call	d_call	clone_size	cdr3_nt	cdr3_aa
TRBV14	TRBJ1-2	NA	NA	TGTGCCAGCAGCCAGGGAGGTGGCTACACCTTC	CASSQGGGYTF
TRBV6-5	TRBJ2-3	NA	few	TGTGCCAGCAGTAGACAGGAGACAGATACGCAGTATTTT	CASSRQETDTQYF
TRBV4-3	TRBJ1-4	NA	NA	TGCGCCAGCAGCCTCGATGCGGGTGGGGGATCTAATGAAAAACTGTTTTTT	CASSLDAGGGSNEKLFF
TRBV5-1	TRBJ1-2	TRBD1	NA	TGCGCCAGCAGCGCGGGACAGGGGGCTGGTAACTATGGCTACACCTTC	CASSAGQGAGNYGYTF
TRBV6-1	TRBJ1-4	NA	NA	TGTGCCAGCAGTGAGGTTATGGAACTGTTTTTT	CASSEVMELFF
TRBV18	TRBJ2-1	TRBD2	NA	TGTGCCAGCTCCCCCATGATGGCTAGCGGGAGCAATGAGCAGTTCTTC	CASSPMMASGSNEQFF
TRBV19	TRBJ1-1	NA	few	TGTGCCAGTAGTGCACAGGGTGGCACTGAAGCTTTCTTT	CASSAQGGTEAFF
TRBV7-9	TRBJ1-6	TRBD1	few	TGTGCCAGCCGGGGACAGGTGAGACCTAAGGTGGATTCACCCCTCCACTTT	CASRGQVRPKVDSPLHF
TRBV28	TRBJ2-1	TRBD1	NA	TGTGCCAGCAGTTCTAAACCGGGACAGGCTCTTTACAATGAGCAGTTCTTC	CASSSKPGQALYNEQFF
TRBV7-2	TRBJ2-3	NA	NA	TGTGCCAGCAGCCCGAGCACAGATACGCAGTATTTT	CASSPSTDTQYF
TRBV5-4	TRBJ2-1	NA	few	TGTGCCAGCAGCTTGGGTCCAAGCCTTTACAATGAGCAGTTCTTC	CASSLGPSLYNEQFF
TRBV21-1	TRBJ2-5	NA	NA	TGTGCCAGCAGCAATTGGACCCCGGGACTAGCGGGGCGAAGAGAGACCCAGTACTTC	CASSNWTPGLAGRRETQYF
TRBV29-1	TRBJ1-5	NA	NA	TGCAGCGTTGCTGGAGGGAGCAATCAGCCCCAGCATTTT	CSVAGGSNQPQHF
TRBV7-3	TRBJ1-1	NA	NA	TGTGCCAGCAGCTTAACGGCAGGGAAGAACACTGAAGCTTTCTTT	CASSLTAGKNTEAFF
TRBV25-1	TRBJ2-3	TRBD1	NA	TGTGCCAGCAGTTCTCCTCGGGGACAGGGTAAATTCACAGATACGCAGTATTTT	CASSSPRGQGKFTDTQYF
TRBV30	TRBJ1-2	TRBD1	NA	TGTGCCTGGAGCAGGGGGCACTATGGCTACACCTTC	CAWSRGHYGYTF
TRBV28	TRBJ2-7	TRBD1	NA	TGTGCCAGCAGTCCGTGGGACAGGGTCGGGTACGAGCAGTACTTC	CASSPWDRVGYEQYF
TRBV2	TRBJ2-7	NA	NA	TGTGCCAGCACTAGGCCCGGGAGAGTCTACGAGCAGTACTTC	CASTRPGRVYEQYF
TRBV11-2	TRBJ1-1	NA	NA	TGTGCCAGCAGCTTGGGCACTGAAGCTTTCTTT	CASSLGTEAFF
TRBV7-9	TRBJ1-3	NA	NA	TGTGCCAGCAGCCTCTCGGGGCTCTCTGGAAACACCATATATTTT	CASSLSGLSGNTIYF
TRBV6-5	TRBJ2-4	TRBD2	medium-sized	TGTGCCAGCAGTTACGCGGGGGTAGCGGGAAACATTCAGTACTTC	CASSYAGVAGNIQYF
TRBV7-8	TRBJ1-4	NA	NA	TGTGCCAGCAGAGATAAGGGGGCAACTAATGAAAAACTGTTTTTT	CASRDKGATNEKLFF
TRBV18	TRBJ1-2	NA	NA	TGTGCCAGCTCACCGCCTTGGGGGTCTGGCTACACCTTC	CASSPPWGSGYTF
TRBV19	TRBJ1-2	NA	NA	TGTGCCAGTAGTGACGGACGGAACCCTCATGGCTACACCTTC	CASSDGRNPHGYTF
TRBV5-4	TRBJ1-2	NA	once	TGTGCCAGCAGCTTGGTCGGCGGAGCTGGCTACACCTTC	CASSLVGGAGYTF
TRBV4-3	TRBJ1-1	TRBD1	NA	TGCGCCAGCAGCCAAGATCTTATCGACAGGGCTACTGAAGCTTTCTTT	CASSQDLIDRATEAFF
TRBV4-3	TRBJ2-7	TRBD1	NA	TGCGCCAGCAGCCGGGACAGGGGAGCCTACGAGCAGTACTTC	CASSRDRGAYEQYF
TRBV6-5	TRBJ1-4	TRBD1	NA	TGTGCCAGCAGTTCTCCGGGACAGCGTGAAAAACTGTTTTTT	CASSSPGQREKLFF
TRBV11-3	TRBJ2-2	NA	NA	TGTGCCAGCAGCTTAAGCCAGCACACCGGGGAGCTGTTTTTT	CASSLSQHTGELFF
TRBV6-1	TRBJ2-5	TRBD1	NA	TGTGCCAGCAGGGGCGCGGACAGGGCGGGAGAGACCCAGTACTTC	CASRGADRAGETQYF
TRBV7-9	TRBJ2-3	NA	few	TGTGCCAGCAGCTTGCGGGATGGAACAGATACGCAGTATTTT	CASSLRDGTDTQYF
TRBV7-9	TRBJ2-3	NA	once	TGTGCCAGCAGCTTAGTAGGTGTCACAGATACGCAGTATTTT	CASSLVGVTDTQYF
TRBV6-5	TRBJ2-7	TRBD2	NA	TGTGCCAGCAGTTACGGGGGGGTGAGCTCCTACGAGCAGTACTTC	CASSYGGVSSYEQYF
TRBV14	TRBJ2-7	NA	NA	TGTGCCAGCAGCCAGGGCTTGGGGCAGTACTTC	CASSQGLGQYF
TRBV6-1	TRBJ1-3	NA	NA	TGTGCCAGCAGGAGAACAGGAGACTCTGGAAACACCATATATTTT	CASRRTGDSGNTIYF
TRBV9	TRBJ1-1	NA	NA	TGTGCCAGCAGCGTAGTACCGAAGGACACTGAAGCTTTCTTT	CASSVVPKDTEAFF
TRBV11-3	TRBJ2-7	NA	once	TGTGCCAGCAGCAAGGGGGGGGTCGAGCAGTACTTC	CASSKGGVEQYF
TRBV10-3	TRBJ2-2	TRBD2	NA	TGTGCCATCAGTGACCCGAGGCTAGCGGGAGGCACCGGGGAGCTGTTTTTT	CAISDPRLAGGTGELFF
TRBV30	TRBJ1-2	TRBD1	NA	TGTGCCTGGACAACACAGGGGGGGAACTATGGCTACACCTTC	CAWTTQGGNYGYTF
TRBV4-3	TRBJ1-2	NA	NA	TGCGCCAGCAGCCAAGATCATGGGCAGGACTATGGCTACACCTTC	CASSQDHGQDYGYTF
TRBV10-2	TRBJ2-7	NA	few	TGCGCCAGCAGGGACACAACCTACGAGCAGTACTTC	CASRDTTYEQYF
TRBV7-3	TRBJ1-2	NA	few	TGTGCCAGCAGCTTATTAGCAGGGGTTAACTATGGCTACACCTTC	CASSLLAGVNYGYTF